The rows below give T cell receptor beta chains drawn from one sample of a study of shared clonotypes between healthy human individuals. Measured with immunoSEQ multiplex PCR; TCRdb has only the in-frame clones, and not every one. This sample carries millions of clones, about 92% of them seen once, and the ten largest clones take approximately 1.7%. Sequenced: naive CD8+ T cells from PBMCs. These receptors came from a man younger than 35 in good health. Some clones in this sample may be carry-over from other donors' samples. The CDR3 runs from the conserved cysteine through the conserved F or W. D genes are given only for firm matches. Only part of the rows carry a size: once, few, many, or a class if the clone is expanded.

TRBJ1-2,TRBV7-2,.,.,TGTGCCAGCAGCAGTCGGGGAATTGCCTATGGCTACACCTTC,CASSSRGIAYGYTF
TRBJ2-1,TRBV7-3,TRBD2,.,TGTGCCAGCAGCTTAAGACCCCTAGGACTAGCGGATACCTACAATGAGCAGTTCTTC,CASSLRPLGLADTYNEQFF
TRBJ2-7,TRBV19,.,.,TGTGCCAGTAGGGGGGGACAGAACTACGAGCAGTACTTC,CASRGGQNYEQYF
TRBJ2-2,TRBV29-1,.,.,TGCAGCGTTGAAGGAGAGAACACCGGGGAGCTGTTTTTT,CSVEGENTGELFF
TRBJ2-1,TRBV6-1,TRBD1,.,TGTGCCAGCAGTGACAGGGGGAATGAGCAGTTCTTC,CASSDRGNEQFF
TRBJ2-5,TRBV18,.,.,TGTGCCAGCTCACCGGTGGGGTCGCAGGGGACGTACTTC,CASSPVGSQGTYF
TRBJ2-7,TRBV7-8,.,.,TGTGCCAGCAGCTTAGTAGATATGGCAGGGTCCTACGAGCAGTACTTC,CASSLVDMAGSYEQYF
TRBJ2-7,TRBV2,.,.,TGTGCCAGCAGTGACTTGACCATAGCCGCGCCACCTCGGTCCGAGCAGTACTTC,CASSDLTIAAPPRSEQYF
TRBJ1-2,TRBV6-1,.,.,TGTGCCAGCAGTGACACGAGAAGGGGGGGCTACACCTTC,CASSDTRRGGYTF
TRBJ2-1,TRBV27,.,.,TGTGCCAGCAGTCTCTCTACGCATCCATACAATGAGCAGTTCTTC,CASSLSTHPYNEQFF
TRBJ2-7,TRBV4-1,.,.,TGCGCCAGCAGCCCCCAGGACGGCTACGAGCAGTACTTC,CASSPQDGYEQYF
TRBJ2-5,TRBV4-1,TRBD2,.,TGCGCCAGCAGCCCAGGGCCTAGCGGGAGATTAGAGACCCAGTACTTC,CASSPGPSGRLETQYF
TRBJ2-7,TRBV18,TRBD2,.,TGTGCCAGCTCACTTGCGGGAGGGAGCTCCTACGAGCAGTACTTC,CASSLAGGSSYEQYF
TRBJ2-7,TRBV28,.,.,TGTGCCAGCAGATCCGGGGACTTTGCCGAGGGGGGGAACGAGCAGTACTTC,CASRSGDFAEGGNEQYF
TRBJ2-1,TRBV19,TRBD2,.,TGTGCCAGTAGTATGGTTAGGCGGGAGGGCCCCCATGAGCAGTTCTTC,CASSMVRREGPHEQFF
TRBJ2-7,TRBV27,.,.,TGTGCCAGCAGTCTACACGGGACCACCTACGAGCAGTACTTC,CASSLHGTTYEQYF
TRBJ1-2,TRBV29-1,.,few,TGCAGCGTTGAGACTAACTATGGCTACACCTTC,CSVETNYGYTF
TRBJ1-5,TRBV2,.,.,TGTGCCAGCAGTGGGACTCTTGAATATAGCAATCAGCCCCAGCATTTT,CASSGTLEYSNQPQHF
TRBJ2-7,TRBV28,.,.,TGTGCCAGCAGCCCTACGGGGGGACAGGTATCCTACGAGCAGTACTTC,CASSPTGGQVSYEQYF
TRBJ2-7,TRBV5-8,.,.,TGTGCCAGCAGCCGGTACTCCTACGAGCAGTACTTC,CASSRYSYEQYF
TRBJ2-3,TRBV6-5,TRBD1,.,TGTGCCAGCAGTTTTTATGGACAGGGCTACACAGATACGCAGTATTTT,CASSFYGQGYTDTQYF
TRBJ2-1,TRBV4-1,.,.,TGCGCCAGCAGCCGAATCGAGGGGGAAGTTAGTCAGTTCTTC,CASSRIEGEVSQFF
TRBJ2-1,TRBV6-5,TRBD2,once,TGTGCCAGCAGCTTACTAGCGGGATCTTACAATGAGCAGTTCTTC,CASSLLAGSYNEQFF
TRBJ2-1,TRBV7-9,TRBD2,.,TGTGCCAGCAGCTTTAGGACTAGCGGGAGGGACAATGAGCAGTTCTTC,CASSFRTSGRDNEQFF
TRBJ2-7,TRBV9,.,.,TGTGCCAGCAGCGTAGAGGGGTCCGACCTCGAGCAGTACTTC,CASSVEGSDLEQYF
TRBJ2-7,TRBV13,.,.,TGTGCCAGCAGCTTAGGCCTAGGCAGGGGAAGGGGGAGCGAGCAGTACTTC,CASSLGLGRGRGSEQYF
TRBJ2-5,TRBV9,.,.,TGTGCCAGCAGCGCCAACCAAGAGACCCAGTACTTC,CASSANQETQYF
TRBJ2-5,TRBV5-1,.,.,TGCGCCAGCAGCCCTCCAGGACAGACCGGACAAGAGACCCAGTACTTC,CASSPPGQTGQETQYF
TRBJ2-6,TRBV11-2,.,.,TGTGCCAGCAGCCTAGGGCCAAGCGGGGCCAACGTCCTGACTTTC,CASSLGPSGANVLTF
TRBJ2-7,TRBV14,.,.,TGTGCCAGCAGCCAGCCCCGGGGCGGCGAGCAGTACTTC,CASSQPRGGEQYF
TRBJ2-7,TRBV5-8,.,.,TGTGCCAGCAGCTTGATAGGTGGCAGCTCCTACGAGCAGTACTTC,CASSLIGGSSYEQYF
TRBJ2-5,TRBV7-9,.,once,TGTGCCAGCAGCCCCCAGGCAGGGTCAGAGACCCAGTACTTC,CASSPQAGSETQYF
TRBJ1-5,TRBV2,.,.,TGTGCCAGCAGGGGGGGGGCAGGTCAGCCCCAGCATTTT,CASRGGAGQPQHF
TRBJ2-7,TRBV27,.,.,TGTGCCAGCAGTTTCGGGGCGCAGTACGAGCAGTACTTC,CASSFGAQYEQYF
TRBJ1-1,TRBV5-5,.,many,TGTGCCAGCAGCCGGACGGACGACGGGAACACTGAAGCTTTCTTT,CASSRTDDGNTEAFF
TRBJ1-1,TRBV7-2,.,.,TGTGCCAGCAAGAAAGGGGCTGAAGCTTTCTTT,CASKKGAEAFF